The sequence of this T cell receptor (beta chain) was determined in a study of blood T cell repertoires in COVID-19. Profiled with immunoSEQ multiplex PCR; TCRdb holds only in-frame clones, not every one. The sample holds roughly 290,000 clones; around 90% are singletons and the top ten take 1.5% to 2%. All recovered Cohort 3 donors got two negative PCRs, got clearance, or saw symptom resolution. The source of this sequence is a woman in her forties who had recovered from COVID-19. The sample was PBMCs or T cells enriched from blood (not recorded which).

The CDR3: CASSLTGTGEGTQYF. Written as DNA, the CDR3 is TGTGCCAGCAGCTTAACCGGGACAGGGGAAGGGACCCAGTACTTC. This chain joins TRBV7-2 and TRBJ2-5; TRBD1 aligns across 10 bases. Germline V lookup: CDR1 SGHTA, CDR2 FQGNSA. The CDR3 extends over 15 amino acids. Losses at the gene ends were 2 bases for V and 7 bases for J; bases not matched to a gene: 7.